This T cell receptor (beta chain) was captured by sequencing in a study of human T cells and chemical hapten exposure. For the study at large: Alopecia areata, totalis and universalis patients, mostly female, were included. Minor volume differences among pooled libraries chiefly drove per-sample TCR yield variation. Whole-study findings and limits: Patch test score showed a positive correlation with PT1 expanded TCR counts.

As to this clonotype: The target antigen is unknown.

V gave up 10 bases and J gave up 0 bases, with 15 bases separating them. In germline, CDR1 is SEHNR, CDR2 FQNEAQ (reference sequence). The CDR3 covers 14 residues. TCRdb redid the calling of the RACE reads with MiXCR, one entry per CDR3 protein. This sample has more than 250,000 distinct CDR3 sequences, with 7% to 10% found just once. Time point described: pre-sensitization, week 0. Treatment meaning: therapeutic diphenylcyclopropenone sensitization with weekly scalp DPC. Patch tests were applied only after blood draws. The sample consisted of whole blood, taken in connection with sensitization to the hapten diphenylcyclopropenone (DPC). This chain joins TRBV7-9 and TRBJ1-1; tentative D call: TRBD1 (6 bases). The source is a woman between 35 and 50 years old with alopecia areata. Some clones in this sample may be carry-over from other donors' samples. CDR3 protein: CAIHWDTVNTEAFF. The DNA of the CDR3 is TGTGCCATCCATTGGGACACGGTGAACACTGAAGCTTTCTTT.